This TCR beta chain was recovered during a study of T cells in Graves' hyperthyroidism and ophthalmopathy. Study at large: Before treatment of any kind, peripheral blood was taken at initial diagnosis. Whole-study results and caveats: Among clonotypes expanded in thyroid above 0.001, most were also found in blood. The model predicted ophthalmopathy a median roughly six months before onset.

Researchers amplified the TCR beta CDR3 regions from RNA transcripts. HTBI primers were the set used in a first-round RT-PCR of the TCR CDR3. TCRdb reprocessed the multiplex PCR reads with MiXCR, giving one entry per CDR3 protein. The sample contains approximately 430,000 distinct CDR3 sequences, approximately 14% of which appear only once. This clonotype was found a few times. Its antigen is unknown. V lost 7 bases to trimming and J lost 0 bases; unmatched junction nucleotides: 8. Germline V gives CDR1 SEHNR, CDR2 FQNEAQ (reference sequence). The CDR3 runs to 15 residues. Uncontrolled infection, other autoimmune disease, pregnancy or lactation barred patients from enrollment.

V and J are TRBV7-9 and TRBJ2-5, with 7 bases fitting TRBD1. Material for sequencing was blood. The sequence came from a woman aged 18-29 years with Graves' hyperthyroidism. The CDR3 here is CASNNRDSDQETQYF. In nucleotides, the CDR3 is TGTGCCAGCAATAACCGGGACAGTGACCAAGAGACCCAGTACTTC.